A single sample gave rise to the 27 T cell receptor beta chains below, sequenced in a study of control samples from healthy donors and cancer patients. The protocol was immunoSEQ multiplex PCR, while the TCRdb copy is restricted to in-frame clones and leaves out a portion. The data show about 230,000 clones, with over 70% seen just once and roughly 15% held by the top ten. Source material: PBMCs. The receptors stem from a woman aged 55 to 70 with lung cancer.

The rearrangement uses TRBV2 and TRBJ1-2; D unresolved. The CDR3 is 14 residues long. CDR1 and CDR2 (germline): SNHLY, FYNNEI. With 2 bases removed from V and 5 bases from J, the gap between germline ends came to 12 bases. The CDR3 loop is CASSEWRTVYGYTF. In DNA, the CDR3 is TGTGCCAGCAGTGAATGGAGGACTGTTTATGGCTACACCTTC.

V is TRBV2 and J is TRBJ2-7; 7 bases fit TRBD2. CDR3 length: 14 residues. The V and J ends lost 4 bases and 6 bases, in that order; junction bases with no gene match: 9. Germline assignment: CDR1 SNHLY and CDR2 FYNNEI. The CDR3 spells CASSVERGPPEQYF. The CDR3 DNA is TGTGCCAGCAGTGTCGAGCGGGGCCCACCCGAGCAGTACTTC.

This sequence joins TRBV7-9 and TRBJ1-1; possibly TRBD1 for D (6 bases). The CDR3 has 13 amino acids. V lost 4 bases and J lost 7, with 13 bases in between. Per germline, CDR1 SEHNR and CDR2 FQNEAQ (reference sequence). The CDR3 nucleotides read TGTGCCAGCAGCTCGACCCCCAGGGGTGAAGCTTTCTTT. It specifies CASSSTPRGEAFF.

This rearrangement joins TRBV18 to TRBJ2-5, with TRBD1 as a possible D gene (5 bases). Germline-derived CDR1 and CDR2 are KGHSH and LQKENI. Trimming took 0 bases from V and 5 from J, leaving 10 bases between them. This CDR3 is built from 14 residues. This chain's CDR3 is CASSPPGALETQYF. CDR3 DNA sequence: TGTGCCAGCTCACCACCTGGGGCGCTTGAGACCCAGTACTTC.

This clone was picked up a small number of times. The chain recombines TRBV28 with TRBJ2-3, with TRBD2 matching over 8 bases. Germline V gene lookup returns CDR1 MDHEN and CDR2 SYDVKM. This CDR3 spans 17 amino acids. The junction had 14 bases not matched to a gene; V was cut back by 5 bases and J by 4 bases. The CDR3 DNA sequence: TGTGCCAGCAGTGTGCGGCGGGCTAGCGGGTTGTCAGATACGCAGTATTTT. Translated, it gives CASSVRRASGLSDTQYF.

The chain links TRBV2 to TRBJ1-2; 9 bases are a match to TRBD1. This CDR3 has 14 residues. Losses at the gene ends were 11 bases for V and 4 bases for J; bases not matched to a gene: 11. Per the germline V gene, CDR1 is SNHLY and CDR2 is FYNNEI. CDR3 residues: CAGDRDGVGYGYTF. The DNA for the CDR3 is TGTGCCGGGGACAGGGACGGGGTTGGCTATGGCTACACCTTC.

The chain employs TRBV7-3 and TRBJ2-5, with 10 bases identical to TRBD2. CDR1 is SGHTA, CDR2 FQGTGA, per germline. The CDR3 consists of 16 residues. Trimming at V came to 5 bases and at J to 5 bases, leaving 11 bases not matched to a gene. DNA of the CDR3: TGTGCCAGCAGCCAAGGAGCGGGGGGGGCTCACGAGACCCAGTACTTC. Residues: CASSQGAGGAHETQYF.

A note on this clone: Other DNA sequences of this sample code for an identical CDR3. The chain has TRBV10-2 and TRBJ1-5; D gene unclear. Trimming took off 5 bases at V and 2 bases at J, with 10 bases between the two ends. The V gene's germline CDR1 is WSHSY and CDR2 SAAADI. The CDR3 loop spans 14 amino acids. DNA for the CDR3: TGCGCCAGCAGTTCGACAAGTGGCAATCAGCCCCAGCATTTT. Translating it yields CASSSTSGNQPQHF.

About this clone: The identical CDR3 is also encoded by other nucleotide sequences in the sample. This sequence joins TRBV6-5 and TRBJ1-2; tentative D call: TRBD1 (6 bases). In germline, CDR1 is MNHEY, CDR2 SVGAGI. The V gene lost 6 bases and the J gene lost 0 bases, with 8 bases spanning the gap. The CDR3 loop spans 13 amino acids. The CDR3 DNA is TGTGCCAGCAGGACAGGTACTAACTATGGCTACACCTTC. Translating gives CASRTGTNYGYTF.

This clone was detected only once. Other nucleotide sequences from this sample produce the same CDR3. CDR3 DNA sequence: TGTGCCAGCAGCCAAGCAGGGACTAGCGGGAGCAATGAGCAGTTCTTC. Translating it yields CASSQAGTSGSNEQFF. The V gene is TRBV3-1 (or the pseudogene TRBV3-2), the J gene TRBJ2-1; 14 nucleotides align to TRBD2. The germline CDR1 and CDR2 sequences are LGHDT and YNNKEL (reference sequence). V gave up 1 base and J gave up 6 bases; unmatched junction bases: 2. This CDR3 is built from 16 residues.

V and J are TRBV5-1 and TRBJ1-5; the D is unclear. Germline assignment: CDR1 SGHRS and CDR2 YFSETQ. The CDR3 contains 15 residues. The V end lost 0 bases, the J end lost 0 bases, and 7 bases lay between the germline ends. This CDR3 reads CASSLGENSNQPQHF. The CDR3 coding sequence is TGCGCCAGCAGCTTGGGAGAAAATAGCAATCAGCCCCAGCATTTT.

This clone was detected only a few times. The chain carries TRBV20-1 and TRBJ2-7, with D perhaps assigned TRBD1 or TRBD2 (5 bases each). In germline, CDR1 is DFQATT, CDR2 SNEGSKA (reference sequence). This CDR3 has 11 amino acids. The CDR3 spells CSHRDVDEQYF. The CDR3 nucleotides read TGCAGCCACCGGGACGTCGACGAGCAGTACTTC.

V and J are TRBV20-1 and TRBJ2-7, with unresolved D. This CDR3 is 11 amino acids long. Germline V lookup: CDR1 DFQATT, CDR2 SNEGSKA (reference sequence). V dropped 1 base and J dropped 7 bases, with 8 bases sitting between them. The CDR3 DNA reads TGCAGTGCTAGAGTAGATTTTGAGCAGTACTTC. Translated, it gives CSARVDFEQYF.

This chain uses TRBV7-9 with TRBJ2-1; D uncertain. CDR1 SEHNR and CDR2 FQNEAQ come from the germline V gene (reference sequence). Trimming removed 6 bases at V and 6 bases at J, with 9 bases between. The CDR3 consists of 12 residues. The DNA of the CDR3 is TGTGCCAGCAGACCCAGCACCAATGAGCAGTTCTTC. Its translation is CASRPSTNEQFF.

V and J are TRBV7-6 and TRBJ2-5; 7 bases are shared with TRBD2. J lost 4 bases, V lost 1 base, and 9 bases had no gene match. This CDR3 has 16 residues. Germline CDR1 is SGHVS and CDR2 is FNYEAQ. The CDR3 region has the DNA TGTGCCAGCAGCTTAGGGCGGGAGATATTGGGAGAGACCCAGTACTTC. This sequence encodes CASSLGREILGETQYF.

This clone was observed once. V usage is TRBV24-1 and J usage is TRBJ2-3; D gene uncertain. There are 14 residues in the CDR3. Germline assignment: CDR1 KGHDR and CDR2 SFDVKD. The ends were cut back, 5 bases at V and 3 bases at J, with 11 bases in the middle. CDR3 in DNA: TGTGCCACCAGTGGGGAAGCTGGGACAGATACGCAGTATTTT. This encodes CATSGEAGTDTQYF.

CDR3 DNA sequence: TGTGCCAGCAGCAAACGGCCCGGGACGTTGAATCAGCCCCAGCATTTT. Protein product: CASSKRPGTLNQPQHF. V gene TRBV21-1 combines with J gene TRBJ1-5. TRBV21-1 counts as a pseudogene. The CDR3 spans 16 residues.

The chain has TRBV7-3 and TRBJ2-1; D uncertain. Germline V gene data show CDR1 as SGHTA and CDR2 as FQGTGA. V shed 0 bases and J shed 10 bases, with 7 bases lying between them. This CDR3 is built from 12 residues. The CDR3 region is CASSLTLGEQFF. The CDR3 nucleotides are TGTGCCAGCAGCTTAACACTGGGGGAGCAGTTCTTC.

The rearrangement joins TRBV2 to TRBJ1-2; weak D call: TRBD1 (5 bases). The CDR3 extends over 17 amino acids. Germline lookup yields CDR1 SNHLY and CDR2 FYNNEI. V was pared by 4 bases and J by 0 bases, with 18 bases between. For the CDR3, the DNA is TGTGCCAGCAGTGCGGGCCGGGACCGGACGTCTAACTATGGCTACACCTTC. This encodes CASSAGRDRTSNYGYTF.

The V gene is TRBV5-8, the J gene TRBJ2-5; the match to TRBD1 covers 8 bases. Germline trimming cut 2 bases from V and 1 base from J; bases unmatched to any gene: 7. Germline V lookup: CDR1 SGHTS, CDR2 YDEGEE. This CDR3 comprises 16 residues. The DNA of the CDR3 is TGTGCCAGCAGCTTCCACGGACAGGGCACCCAAGAGACCCAGTACTTC. It is translated as CASSFHGQGTQETQYF.

The V and J genes are TRBV7-9 and TRBJ1-4, with TRBD1 matching 7 bases. V trimming: 8 bases; J trimming: 5 bases; junction bases outside the gene matches: 5. CDR1 and CDR2 (germline): SEHNR, FQNEAQ (reference sequence). The CDR3 runs to 13 residues. The CDR3 protein is CASGAGGNEKLFF. CDR3 nucleotide sequence: TGTGCCAGCGGGGCAGGGGGGAATGAAAAACTGTTTTTT.

V and J are TRBV5-1 and TRBJ2-7; 7 bases match TRBD1. This CDR3 spans 14 amino acids. After removal of 4 bases from V and 6 bases from J, the junction contained 10 bases not matched to a gene. CDR1 SGHRS and CDR2 YFSETQ come from the germline V gene. The CDR3 DNA is TGCGCCAGCAGCCCTGGGACAGCGACGTTCGAGCAGTACTTC. This encodes CASSPGTATFEQYF.

This sequence joins TRBV29-1 and TRBJ1-4; D uncertain. This CDR3 region has 13 residues. V was cut by 7 bases and J by 0 bases, with 9 bases left in between. CDR1 is SQVTM, CDR2 ANQGSEA, per germline. The CDR3 nucleotides read TGCAGCGCCCATGTCTCAACTAATGAAAAACTGTTTTTT. Protein product: CSAHVSTNEKLFF.

V and J are TRBV3-1 (or the pseudogene TRBV3-2) and TRBJ1-3, with TRBD1 as a possible D gene (5 bases). This CDR3 has 14 residues. Deletions cut 5 bases from V and 2 bases from J, with 10 bases between. Germline loops: CDR1 LGHDT, CDR2 YNNKEL (reference sequence). CDR3 region: CASSYGTAGNTIYF. As DNA, the CDR3 is TGTGCCAGCAGCTATGGGACCGCTGGAAACACCATATATTTT.

V usage is TRBV3-1 (or the pseudogene TRBV3-2) and J usage is TRBJ1-5; D is ambiguous. Germline assignment: CDR1 LGHDT and CDR2 YNNKEL (reference sequence). The CDR3 length is 13 residues. Trimming stripped 0 bases from V and 7 bases from J, with 7 bases between. CDR3 nucleotide sequence: TGTGCCAGCAGCCAAGATCTCGGACAGCCCCAGCATTTT. It translates to CASSQDLGQPQHF.

The sample holds many counts of this clone. The V and J genes are TRBV7-9 and TRBJ2-2; 7 bases align to TRBD2. The CDR3 runs to 17 residues. The V gene end was trimmed by 4 bases and the J gene end by 5 bases; junction bases not matched to a gene: 13. Germline V gene sequence: CDR1 SEHNR, CDR2 FQNEAQ (reference sequence). The CDR3 loop reads CASSYRTSVGETGELFF. The CDR3, as DNA: TGTGCCAGCAGCTATAGAACTAGCGTCGGAGAGACCGGGGAGCTGTTTTTT.

V gene TRBV3-1 (or the pseudogene TRBV3-2) combines with J gene TRBJ2-1; D uncertain. Germline V gene lookup returns CDR1 LGHDT and CDR2 YNNKEL (reference sequence). The CDR3 covers 15 residues. V was cut by 5 bases and J by 0 bases, with 11 bases left in between. CDR3 in DNA: TGTGCCAGCAGCGCAGCACCGAGCTCCTACAATGAGCAGTTCTTC. Protein product: CASSAAPSSYNEQFF.